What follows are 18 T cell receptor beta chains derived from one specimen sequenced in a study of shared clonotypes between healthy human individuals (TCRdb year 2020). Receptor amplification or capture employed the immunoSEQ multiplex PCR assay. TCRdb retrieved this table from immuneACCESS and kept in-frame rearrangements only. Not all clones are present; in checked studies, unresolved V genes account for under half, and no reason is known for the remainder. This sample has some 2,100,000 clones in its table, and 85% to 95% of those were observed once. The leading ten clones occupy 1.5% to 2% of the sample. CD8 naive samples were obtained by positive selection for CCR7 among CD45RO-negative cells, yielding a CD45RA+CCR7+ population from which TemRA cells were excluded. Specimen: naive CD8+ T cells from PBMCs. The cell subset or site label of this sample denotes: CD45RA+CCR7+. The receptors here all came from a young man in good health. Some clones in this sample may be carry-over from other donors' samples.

The CDR3 DNA reads as TGTGCCAGCAGCAGTTTAGGACGGGACCCAGGCTCTGGAAACACCATATATTTT. Its protein product is CASSSLGRDPGSGNTIYF. The V call is TRBV27, the J call TRBJ1-3; perhaps TRBD1 as D (5 bases). V was trimmed by 6 bases and J by 0 bases, leaving 21 bases between them. The CDR3 spans 18 residues. Germline CDR1 reads MNHEY; CDR2 reads SMNVEV (reference sequence).

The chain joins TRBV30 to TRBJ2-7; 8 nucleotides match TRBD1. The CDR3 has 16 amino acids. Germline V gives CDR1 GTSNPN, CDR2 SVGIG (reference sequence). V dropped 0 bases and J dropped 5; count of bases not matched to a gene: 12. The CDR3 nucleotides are TGTGCCTGGAGTGTACTAGTCTCGGGGACAGGACACGAGCAGTACTTC. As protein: CAWSVLVSGTGHEQYF.

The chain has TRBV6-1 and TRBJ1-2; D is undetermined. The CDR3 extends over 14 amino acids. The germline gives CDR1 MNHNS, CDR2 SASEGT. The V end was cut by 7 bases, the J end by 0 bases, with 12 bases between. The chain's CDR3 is CASTVYGTNYGYTF. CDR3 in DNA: TGTGCCAGCACTGTATACGGCACTAACTATGGCTACACCTTC.

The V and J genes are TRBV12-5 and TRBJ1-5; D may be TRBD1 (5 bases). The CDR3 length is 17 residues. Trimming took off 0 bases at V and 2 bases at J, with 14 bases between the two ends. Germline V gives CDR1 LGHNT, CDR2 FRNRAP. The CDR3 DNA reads TGTGCTAGTGGTTTGGTACTCAGGGTTTTTGGCAATCAGCCCCAGCATTTT. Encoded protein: CASGLVLRVFGNQPQHF.

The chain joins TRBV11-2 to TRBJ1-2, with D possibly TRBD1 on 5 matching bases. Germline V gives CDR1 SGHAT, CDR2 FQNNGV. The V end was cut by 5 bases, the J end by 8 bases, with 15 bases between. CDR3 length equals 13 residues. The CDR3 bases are TGTGCCAGCAGCCCGGGACGGTATTGGGGCTACACCTTC. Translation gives CASSPGRYWGYTF.

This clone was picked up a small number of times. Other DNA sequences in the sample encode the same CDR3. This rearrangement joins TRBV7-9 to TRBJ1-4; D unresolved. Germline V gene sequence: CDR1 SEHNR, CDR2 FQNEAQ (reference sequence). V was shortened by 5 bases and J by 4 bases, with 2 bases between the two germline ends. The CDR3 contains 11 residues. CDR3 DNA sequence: TGTGCCAGCAGCCTTAATGAAAAACTGTTTTTT. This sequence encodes CASSLNEKLFF.

The CDR3 reads CASSTSGTGVTDTQYF. The CDR3 bases are TGTGCCAGTAGTACCTCCGGGACAGGGGTCACAGATACGCAGTATTTT. The chain is built from TRBV19 and TRBJ2-3, with 10 bases aligning to TRBD1. The CDR3 is 16 amino acids. The trim removed 4 bases at V and 2 bases at J, leaving 6 bases unmatched. Germline CDR1 reads LNHDA; CDR2 reads SQIVND (reference sequence).

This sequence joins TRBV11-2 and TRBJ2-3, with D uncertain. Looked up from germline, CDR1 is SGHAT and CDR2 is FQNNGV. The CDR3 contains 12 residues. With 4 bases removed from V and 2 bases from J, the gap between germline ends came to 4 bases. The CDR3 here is CASSYDTDTQYF. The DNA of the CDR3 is TGTGCCAGCAGCTACGACACAGATACGCAGTATTTT. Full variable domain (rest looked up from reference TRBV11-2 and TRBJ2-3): EAGVAQSPRYKIIEKRQSVAFWCNPISGHATLYWYQQILGQGPKLLIQFQNNGVVDDSQLPKDRFSAERLKGVDSTLKIQPAKLEDSAVYLCASSYDTDTQYFGPGTRLTVL.

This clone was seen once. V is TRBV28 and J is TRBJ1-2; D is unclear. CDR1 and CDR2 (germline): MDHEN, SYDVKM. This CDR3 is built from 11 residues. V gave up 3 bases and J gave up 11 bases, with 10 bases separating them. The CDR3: CASSFGFLYTF. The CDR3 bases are TGTGCCAGCAGTTTCGGATTTCTTTACACCTTC.

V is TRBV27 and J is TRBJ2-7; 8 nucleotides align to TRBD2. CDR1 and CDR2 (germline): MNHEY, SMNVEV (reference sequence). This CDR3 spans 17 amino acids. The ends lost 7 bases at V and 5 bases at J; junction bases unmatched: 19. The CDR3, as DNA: TGTGCCAGCACCCCCCTGGTGAGCGGGAGTACCCCCCACGAGCAGTACTTC. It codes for CASTPLVSGSTPHEQYF.

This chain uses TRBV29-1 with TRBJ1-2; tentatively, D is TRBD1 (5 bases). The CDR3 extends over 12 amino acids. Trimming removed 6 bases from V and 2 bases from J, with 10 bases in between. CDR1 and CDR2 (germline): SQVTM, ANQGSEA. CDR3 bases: TGCAGCGTGGGGGTTTTCAACTATGGCTACACCTTC. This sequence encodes CSVGVFNYGYTF.

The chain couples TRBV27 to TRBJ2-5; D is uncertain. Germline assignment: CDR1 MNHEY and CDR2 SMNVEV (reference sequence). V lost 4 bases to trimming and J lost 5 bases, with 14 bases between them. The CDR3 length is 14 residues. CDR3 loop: CASSSWAVRETQYF. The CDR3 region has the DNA TGTGCCAGCAGTTCCTGGGCAGTGAGGGAGACCCAGTACTTC.

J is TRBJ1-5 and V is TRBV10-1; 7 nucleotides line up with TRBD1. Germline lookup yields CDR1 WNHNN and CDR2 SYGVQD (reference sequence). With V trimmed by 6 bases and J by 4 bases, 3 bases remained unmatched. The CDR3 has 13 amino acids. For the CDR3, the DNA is TGCGCCAGCAGCGGGACAGATAATCAGCCCCAGCATTTT. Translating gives CASSGTDNQPQHF.

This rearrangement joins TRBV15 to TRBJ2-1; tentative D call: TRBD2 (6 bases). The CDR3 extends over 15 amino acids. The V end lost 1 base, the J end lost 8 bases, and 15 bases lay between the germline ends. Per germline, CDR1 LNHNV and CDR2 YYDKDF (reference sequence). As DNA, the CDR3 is TGTGCCACCAGCAGAGTTAGCGGAGGGGTCGATGAGCAGTTCTTC. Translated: CATSRVSGGVDEQFF. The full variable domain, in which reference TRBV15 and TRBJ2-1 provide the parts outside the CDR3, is DAMVIQNPRYQVTQFGKPVTLSCSQTLNHNVMYWYQQKSSQAPKLLFHYYDKDFNNEADTPDNFQSRRPNTSFCFLDIRSPGLGDTAMYLCATSRVSGGVDEQFFGPGTRLTVL.

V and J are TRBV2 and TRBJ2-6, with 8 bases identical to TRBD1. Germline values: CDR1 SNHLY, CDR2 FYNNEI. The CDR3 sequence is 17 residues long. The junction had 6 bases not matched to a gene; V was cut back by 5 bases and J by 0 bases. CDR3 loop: CASSWDRPSSGANVLTF. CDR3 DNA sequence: TGTGCCAGCAGTTGGGACAGGCCCAGCTCTGGGGCCAACGTCCTGACTTTC. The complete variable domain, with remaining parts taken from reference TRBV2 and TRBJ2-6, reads EPEVTQTPSHQVTQMGQEVILRCVPISNHLYFYWYRQILGQKVEFLVSFYNNEISEKSEIFDDQFSVERPDGSNFTLKIRSTKLEDSAMYFCASSWDRPSSGANVLTFGAGSRLTVL.

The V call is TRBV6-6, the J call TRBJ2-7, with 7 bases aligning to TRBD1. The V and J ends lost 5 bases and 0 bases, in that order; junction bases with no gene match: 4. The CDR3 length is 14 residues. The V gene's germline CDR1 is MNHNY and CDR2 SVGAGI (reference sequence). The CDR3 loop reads CASSHRQGSYEQYF. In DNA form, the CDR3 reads TGTGCCAGCAGTCATCGACAGGGCTCCTACGAGCAGTACTTC.

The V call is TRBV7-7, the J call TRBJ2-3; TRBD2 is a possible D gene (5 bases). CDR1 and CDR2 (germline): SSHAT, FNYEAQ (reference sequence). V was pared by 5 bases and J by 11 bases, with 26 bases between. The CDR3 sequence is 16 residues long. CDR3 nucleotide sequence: TGTGCCAGCAGCACCGGACTCGAGCTGGGGATCGGGGAGCAGTATTTT. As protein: CASSTGLELGIGEQYF.

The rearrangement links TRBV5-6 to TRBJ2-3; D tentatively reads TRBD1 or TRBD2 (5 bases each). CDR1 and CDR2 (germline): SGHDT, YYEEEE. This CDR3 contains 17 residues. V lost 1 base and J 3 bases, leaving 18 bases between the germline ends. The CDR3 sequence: CASSLKSPDWGTDTQYF. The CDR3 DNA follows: TGTGCCAGCAGCTTGAAAAGCCCAGATTGGGGGACAGATACGCAGTATTTT.